This note documents a single T cell receptor beta chain sequence. Its antigen is not yet known. There are no base qualities to consult, and no much larger clone falls within one base. RNA was extracted with the RNeasy kit and about 0.5 to 1 ug was reverse transcribed using random hexamers. TCR beta CDR3 regions were amplified with the immunoSEQ multiplex PCR assay covering 54 Vbeta and 13 Jbeta segments. PCR amplification bias was corrected by using a synthetic template baseline for primer optimization and computational correction. The study's own analysis went as follows. Reads were annotated to V, D and J genes per IMGT and analyzed with immunoSEQ Analyzer, keeping only productive sequences. Clonality was computed as one minus Shannon entropy normalized by log2 of the number of productive unique sequences. For each patient and control, public and private clones were evaluated among the 100 most prevalent clones. Susac-specific clones were defined as absent from healthy and MS cohorts, over a thousand published viral clones and other ImmuneACCESS disease sequences. TCRdb itself trimmed the public reads at Q25 with fastp, ran MiXCR and retained productive beta chains. One record per CDR3 amino acid sequence lists the most common genes and DNA. In this record, the V and J calls reflect TCRdb's handling and not the investigators' own analysis. This sample has 27,000 or so distinct CDR3 sequences in its table, and about 93% of those were observed once. About 0.26% of the sample lies in the top ten.

Peripheral blood CD8+ and CD4+ T cells from healthy donors, Susac syndrome patients and multiple sclerosis patients were profiled using high-throughput TCR beta sequencing. Healthy donors were age- and sex-matched controls. CD8+ TEMRA cells were enriched by FACS, while bulk CD8+ and CD4+ T cells were purified by magnetic negative isolation. Blood was collected in EDTA tubes and processed within 24 hours, with PBMCs isolated through density gradient centrifugation. PBMCs intended for TCR sequencing were cryopreserved in liquid nitrogen and were subsequently thawed in a 37 degrees C water bath. Purity of sorted or isolated CD4+, CD8+ and CD8+ TEMRA cells was at least 90%. This sample is part of a study of CD8 T cells in Susac syndrome (dated by TCRdb to between 2018 and 2020). For context, the study as a whole: The study used repertoire sequencing to test whether antigen drove CD8+ T cell activation and differentiation in Susac syndrome. Clonality of the CD8+ T cell repertoire was compared between about a dozen healthy donors, 14 Susac syndrome patients and about 15 multiple sclerosis patients.

Study-wide conclusions, independent of this receptor: The study acknowledged that relatively few individuals were included in the TCR sequencing and HLA analysis.

Counted from cysteine to phenylalanine, this CDR3 has 13 amino acids. Only the CDR3 DNA is retained, 39 bases long and in frame from the first base. V gives up 3 bases and J gives up 6 bases, and the segment between their germline ends measures 9 bases. The germline V gene (reference sequence) supplies CDR1 MNHEY and CDR2 SMNVEV. This sequence uses TRBV27 and TRBJ1-5; the D gene remains uncertain. The sequence was obtained from a human donor in good health. Sequencing was performed on CD8+ T cells from PBMCs. The CDR3 is CASSFSWVQPQHF. The DNA reads TGTGCCAGCAGTTTTTCTTGGGTTCAGCCCCAGCATTTT.